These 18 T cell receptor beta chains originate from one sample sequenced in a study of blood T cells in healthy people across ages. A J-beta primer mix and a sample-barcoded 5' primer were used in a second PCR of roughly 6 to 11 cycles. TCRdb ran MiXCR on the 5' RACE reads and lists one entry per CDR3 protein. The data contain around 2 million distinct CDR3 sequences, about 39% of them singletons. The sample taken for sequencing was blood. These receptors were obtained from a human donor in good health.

Written as DNA, the CDR3 is TGCAGTGCTAGAGGTACCGGGACAACCTACGAGCAGTACTTC. Protein sequence: CSARGTGTTYEQYF. The rearrangement uses TRBV20-1 and TRBJ2-5; tentative D call: TRBD1 (6 bases). The last part of the DNA fits TRBJ2-7 better; the J call may be wrong. Germline CDR1 is DFQATT and CDR2 is SNEGSKA (reference sequence). CDR3 length equals 14 residues.

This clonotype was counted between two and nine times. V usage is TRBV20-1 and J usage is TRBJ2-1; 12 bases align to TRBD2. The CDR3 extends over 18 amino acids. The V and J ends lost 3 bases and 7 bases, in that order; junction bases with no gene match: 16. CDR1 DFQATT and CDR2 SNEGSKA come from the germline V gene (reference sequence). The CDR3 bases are TGCAGTGCTAGGGCTGCAGGGGCTAGCGGGGGGGCCACGAATGAGCAGTTCTTC. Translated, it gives CSARAAGASGGATNEQFF.

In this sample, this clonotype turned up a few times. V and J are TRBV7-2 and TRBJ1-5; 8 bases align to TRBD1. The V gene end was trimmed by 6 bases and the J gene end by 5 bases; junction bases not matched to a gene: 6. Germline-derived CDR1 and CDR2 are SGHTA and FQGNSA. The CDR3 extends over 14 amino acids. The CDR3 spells CASSPGGLDQPQHF. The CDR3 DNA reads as TGTGCCAGCAGTCCAGGGGGCTTGGATCAGCCCCAGCATTTT.

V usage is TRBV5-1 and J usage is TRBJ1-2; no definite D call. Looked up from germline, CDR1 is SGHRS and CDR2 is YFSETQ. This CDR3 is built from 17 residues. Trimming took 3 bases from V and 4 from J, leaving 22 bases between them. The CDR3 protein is CASSSSARVNRVYGYTF. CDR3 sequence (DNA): TGCGCCAGCAGCTCCTCCGCACGGGTAAATAGGGTCTATGGCTACACCTTC.

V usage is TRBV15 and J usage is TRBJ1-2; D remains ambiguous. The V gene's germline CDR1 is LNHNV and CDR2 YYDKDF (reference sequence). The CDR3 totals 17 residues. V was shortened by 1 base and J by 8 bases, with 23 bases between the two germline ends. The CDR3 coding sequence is TGTGCCACCAGCAGAGCCCTAGAACAGCGATTTGGAAGAGGCTACACCTTC. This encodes CATSRALEQRFGRGYTF.

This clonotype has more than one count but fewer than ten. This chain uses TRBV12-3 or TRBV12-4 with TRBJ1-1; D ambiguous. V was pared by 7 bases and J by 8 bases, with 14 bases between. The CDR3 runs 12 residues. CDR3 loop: CASTTRWGEAFF. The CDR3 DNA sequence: TGTGCCAGCACTACTCGTTGGGGAGAAGCTTTCTTT.

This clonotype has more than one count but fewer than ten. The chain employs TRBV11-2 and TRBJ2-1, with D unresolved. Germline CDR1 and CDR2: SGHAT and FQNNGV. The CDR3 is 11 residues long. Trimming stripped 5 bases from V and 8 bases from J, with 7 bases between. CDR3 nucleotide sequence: TGTGCCAGCAGCCTTCAGCATGAGCAGTTCTTC. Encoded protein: CASSLQHEQFF.

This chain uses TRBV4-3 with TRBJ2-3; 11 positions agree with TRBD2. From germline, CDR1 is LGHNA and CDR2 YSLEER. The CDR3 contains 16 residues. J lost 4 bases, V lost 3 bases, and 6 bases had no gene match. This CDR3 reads CASSHLAGGGPDTQYF. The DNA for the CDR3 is TGCGCCAGCAGCCACCTAGCGGGGGGCGGTCCAGATACGCAGTATTTT.

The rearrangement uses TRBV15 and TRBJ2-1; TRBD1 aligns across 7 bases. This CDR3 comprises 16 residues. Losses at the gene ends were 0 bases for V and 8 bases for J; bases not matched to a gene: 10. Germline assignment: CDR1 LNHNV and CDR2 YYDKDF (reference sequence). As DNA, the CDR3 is TGTGCCACCAGCAGAGATTCGACAGGGTGGGGCGATGAGCAGTTCTTC. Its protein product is CATSRDSTGWGDEQFF.

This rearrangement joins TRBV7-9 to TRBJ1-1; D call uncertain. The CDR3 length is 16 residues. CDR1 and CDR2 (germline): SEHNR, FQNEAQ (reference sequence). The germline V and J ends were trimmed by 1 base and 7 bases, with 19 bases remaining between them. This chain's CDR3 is CASSLGAPGYVGEAFF. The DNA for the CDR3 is TGTGCCAGCAGCTTAGGCGCGCCGGGGTATGTGGGTGAAGCTTTCTTT.

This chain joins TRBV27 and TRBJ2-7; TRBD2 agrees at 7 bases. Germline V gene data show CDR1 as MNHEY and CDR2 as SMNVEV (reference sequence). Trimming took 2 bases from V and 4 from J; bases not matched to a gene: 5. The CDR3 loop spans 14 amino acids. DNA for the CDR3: TGTGCCAGCAGTTTAGCTCTCGGGAGGTACGAGCAGTACTTC. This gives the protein CASSLALGRYEQYF.

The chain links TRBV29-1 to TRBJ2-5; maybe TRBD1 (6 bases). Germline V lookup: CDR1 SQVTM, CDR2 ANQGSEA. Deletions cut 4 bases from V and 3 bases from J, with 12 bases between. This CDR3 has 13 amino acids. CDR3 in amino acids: CSVGFTGKETQYF. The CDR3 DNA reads TGCAGCGTTGGATTTACAGGGAAAGAGACCCAGTACTTC.

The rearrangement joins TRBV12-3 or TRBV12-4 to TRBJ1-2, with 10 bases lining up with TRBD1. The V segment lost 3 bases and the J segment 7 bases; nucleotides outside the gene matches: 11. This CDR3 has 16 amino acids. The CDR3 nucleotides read TGTGCCAGCAGTTTTAGAGGGACAGGGGTGTTTGGTGGCTACACCTTC. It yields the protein CASSFRGTGVFGGYTF.

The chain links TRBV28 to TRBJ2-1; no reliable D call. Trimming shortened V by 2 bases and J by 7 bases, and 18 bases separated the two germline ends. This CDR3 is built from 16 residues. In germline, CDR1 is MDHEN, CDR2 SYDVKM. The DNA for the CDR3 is TGTGCCAGCAGTTTACGCGGCACAACTAAGGCGAATGAGCAGTTCTTC. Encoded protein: CASSLRGTTKANEQFF.

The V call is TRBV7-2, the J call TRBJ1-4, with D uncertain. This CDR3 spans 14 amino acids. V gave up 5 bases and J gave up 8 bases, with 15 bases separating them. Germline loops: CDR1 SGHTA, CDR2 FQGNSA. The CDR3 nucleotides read TGTGCCAGCAGCGTCCTGGGTCTGTCGGAAAAACTGTTTTTT. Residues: CASSVLGLSEKLFF.

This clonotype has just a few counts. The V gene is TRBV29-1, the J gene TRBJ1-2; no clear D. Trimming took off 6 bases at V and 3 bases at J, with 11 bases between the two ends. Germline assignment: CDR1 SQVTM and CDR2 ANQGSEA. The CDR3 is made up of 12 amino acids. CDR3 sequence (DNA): TGCAGCGTGCTAGGGAGTGACTATGGCTACACCTTC. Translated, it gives CSVLGSDYGYTF.

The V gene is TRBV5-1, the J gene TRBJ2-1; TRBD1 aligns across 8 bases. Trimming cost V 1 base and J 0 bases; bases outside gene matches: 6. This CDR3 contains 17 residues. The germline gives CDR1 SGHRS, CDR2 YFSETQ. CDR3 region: CASSLRIQGASYNEQFF. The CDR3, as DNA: TGCGCCAGCAGCTTGCGGATCCAGGGGGCCTCCTACAATGAGCAGTTCTTC.

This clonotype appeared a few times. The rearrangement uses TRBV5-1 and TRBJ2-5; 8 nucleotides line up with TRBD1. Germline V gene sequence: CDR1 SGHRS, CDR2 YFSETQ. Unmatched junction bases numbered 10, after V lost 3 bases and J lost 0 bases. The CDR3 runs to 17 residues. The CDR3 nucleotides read TGCGCCAGCAGCTCAAAAAACAGGGGGTTTTACCAAGAGACCCAGTACTTC. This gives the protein CASSSKNRGFYQETQYF.